This T cell receptor (beta chain) was recovered during a study of metastatic and nonmetastatic thyroid tumors (dated by TCRdb to 2018 to 2021). Describing the broader study: Repertoires from peripheral blood and from tumor or nodule tissue samples of malignant and benign thyroid patients were compared.

Summary of the overall study and its limitations: In both blood and tumor samples, TCR beta diversity was reported to be significantly higher in malignant tumors than in benign nodules.

The library was generated by PCR. Sequencing took place on an Illumina HiSeq 4000. The TCR beta-chain CDR3 region of each patient was profiled by high-throughput sequencing. The original methods were these. Drawing on CDR3 differences between clinicopathological groups, the researchers built a classifier meant to tell apart patients with distant-metastatic papillary thyroid cancer. The Shannon index was used to assess repertoire diversity, and the Morisita-Horn index was used to assess tumor-blood repertoire similarity. TCRdb reprocessing: public reads trimmed at Q25 with fastp, clones called with MiXCR, in-frame beta chains kept. TCRdb assigned the V and J calls; the authors' analysis was not used. The table for this sample lists about 62,000 clones; less than 5% of them were counted only once. The ten largest clones take up 20% to 25% of the sample. This clone appeared many times. Which antigen it targets is not known. Base qualities were left out, and no much larger clone turns up one base away.

No patient had received any treatment before thyroid surgery. Patient clinical samples collected from the early 2010s to the late 2010s were retrospectively analysed using T-cell receptor beta sequencing. CDR1 and CDR2 are read off the germline V gene as MNHNS and SASEGT. From its cysteine to its phenylalanine, the CDR3 spans 14 amino acids. Just CDR3 DNA is preserved here, 42 bases in frame from base 1. The junction shows trimming of 4 bases on V and 3 bases on J, plus 12 bases between the germline ends. The chain is assembled from TRBV6-1 and TRBJ2-5, and possibly TRBD2, on 6 matching bases. The sequenced sample was blood. The receptor was isolated from a female donor with papillary thyroid cancer or a benign thyroid nodule (not recorded which). Some clones in this sample may be carry-over from other donors' samples. CDR3 loop: CASSAGTGEETQYF. The DNA sequence reads TGTGCCAGCAGTGCAGGGACTGGGGAAGAGACCCAGTACTTC.